This T cell receptor (beta chain) was retrieved from a study of regulatory T cells in long-lasting Graves disease. Study-level background: Persistent Graves' disease denoted over 5 years of antithyroid drugs plus positive TSH receptor antibodies.

A word on this clonotype: Its specificity is not known.

Points from the study as a whole: Persistent disease samples used TRBV28, TRBJ1-2 and TRBJ2-5 preferentially.

Sequencing libraries for TCR beta were prepared with iRepertoire HTBI primers and Arm-PCR of CDR3 regions. MiXCR was run by TCRdb on the multiplex PCR reads, yielding one entry per CDR3 protein. In the table there are hundreds of thousands of distinct CDR3 sequences, about 18% of which are singletons. Germline V gene sequence: CDR1 DFQATT, CDR2 SNEGSKA (reference sequence). The junction had 1 base not matched to a gene; V was cut back by 6 bases and J by 8 bases. The CDR3 is 12 residues long. Time point in this sample: persistent/refractory GD, antithyroid drugs over 5 years with positive TRAb. Making the TCR library involved RNA that had been extracted from PBMCs. Under American Thyroid Association guidelines, Graves' disease was diagnosed.

The sequences come from peripheral blood mononuclear cells (PBMCs), collected when the disease was refractory, from a patient treated with antithyroid drugs. The TCR sequence derives from a female donor with Graves disease. The rearrangement links TRBV20-1 to TRBJ1-6; TRBD1 aligns across 10 bases. The CDR3 sequence is CSAGTGDSPLHF. The DNA of the CDR3 is TGCAGTGCCGGGACAGGGGATTCACCCCTCCACTTT.